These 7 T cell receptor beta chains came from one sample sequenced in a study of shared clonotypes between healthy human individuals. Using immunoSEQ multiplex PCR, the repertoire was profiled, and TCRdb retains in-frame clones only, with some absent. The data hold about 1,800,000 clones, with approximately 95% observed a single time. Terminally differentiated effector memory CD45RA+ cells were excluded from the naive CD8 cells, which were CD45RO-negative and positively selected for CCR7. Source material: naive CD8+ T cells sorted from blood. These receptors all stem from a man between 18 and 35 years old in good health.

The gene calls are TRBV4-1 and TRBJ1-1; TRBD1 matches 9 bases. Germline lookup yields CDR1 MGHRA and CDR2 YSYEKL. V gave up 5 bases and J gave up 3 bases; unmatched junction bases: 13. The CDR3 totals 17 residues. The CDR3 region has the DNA TGCGCCAGCAGCACATGGAGGACAGGGGTTAGGGACACTGAAGCTTTCTTT. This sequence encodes CASSTWRTGVRDTEAFF.

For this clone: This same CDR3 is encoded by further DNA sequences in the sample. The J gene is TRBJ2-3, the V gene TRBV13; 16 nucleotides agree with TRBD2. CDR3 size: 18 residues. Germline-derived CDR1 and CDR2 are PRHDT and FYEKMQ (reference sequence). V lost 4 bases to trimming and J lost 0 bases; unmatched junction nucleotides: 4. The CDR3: CASSSGLAGGPSTDTQYF. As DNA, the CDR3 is TGTGCCAGCAGCTCGGGACTAGCGGGAGGGCCTAGCACAGATACGCAGTATTTT.

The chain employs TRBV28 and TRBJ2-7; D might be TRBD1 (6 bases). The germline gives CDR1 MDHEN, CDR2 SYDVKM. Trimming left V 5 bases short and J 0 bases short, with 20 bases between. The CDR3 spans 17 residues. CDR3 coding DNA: TGTGCCAGCAGTACCGAGACAGGCCCCAACCTCTCCTACGAGCAGTACTTC. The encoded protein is CASSTETGPNLSYEQYF.

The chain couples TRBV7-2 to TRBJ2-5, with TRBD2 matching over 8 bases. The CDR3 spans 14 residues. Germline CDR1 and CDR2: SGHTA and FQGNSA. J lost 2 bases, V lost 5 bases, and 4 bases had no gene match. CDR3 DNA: TGTGCCAGCAGCGTTCCGGGGGGGCAAGAGACCCAGTACTTC. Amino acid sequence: CASSVPGGQETQYF.

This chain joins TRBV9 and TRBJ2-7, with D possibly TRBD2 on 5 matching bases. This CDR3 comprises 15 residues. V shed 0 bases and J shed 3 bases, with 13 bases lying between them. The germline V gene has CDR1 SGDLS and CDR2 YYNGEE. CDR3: CASSVEASSFYEQYF. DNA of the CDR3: TGTGCCAGCAGCGTAGAGGCTAGCTCCTTCTACGAGCAGTACTTC.

CDR3 in DNA: TGTGCCAGCAGGACCGGGACAGGGGGCGGAAAACTGTTTTTT. The encoded protein is CASRTGTGGGKLFF. This rearrangement joins TRBV6-5 to TRBJ1-4; 12 bases agree with TRBD1. The germline gives CDR1 MNHEY, CDR2 SVGAGI. The CDR3 is 14 amino acids. V was pared by 6 bases and J by 10 bases, with 6 bases of the junction left unmatched.

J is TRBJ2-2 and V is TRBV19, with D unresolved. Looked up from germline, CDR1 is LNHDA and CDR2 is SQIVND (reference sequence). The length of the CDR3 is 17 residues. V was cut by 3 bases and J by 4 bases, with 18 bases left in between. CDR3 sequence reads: CASSMVDGLIGTGELFF. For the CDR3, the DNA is TGTGCCAGTAGTATGGTTGATGGTCTAATCGGCACCGGGGAGCTGTTTTTT.